This TCR beta chain was captured by sequencing in a study of T cells in Graves' hyperthyroidism and ophthalmopathy. The PBMCs were taken from about 9.7 ml of fresh peripheral blood. RNA transcripts gave rise to amplified TCR beta CDR3 regions. A first-round RT-PCR of the TCR CDR3 used the HTBI primer set. TCRdb passed the multiplex PCR reads through MiXCR, listing each CDR3 protein once. Of 110,000 to 150,000 distinct CDR3 sequences in the sample, around 20% were seen once. The germline CDR1 and CDR2 sequences are LGHDT and YNNKEL (reference sequence). This CDR3 is built from 15 residues. After removal of 1 base from V and 13 bases from J, the junction contained 11 bases not matched to a gene.

Sequences were obtained from blood. The origin of this receptor is a woman in her forties or fifties with Graves' hyperthyroidism that later progressed to Graves' ophthalmopathy. The chain has TRBV3-1 and TRBJ2-5, with 11 bases identical to TRBD2. The CDR3, as DNA: TGTGCCAGCAGCCAAGGAGGGGAGACTAGCGGGGCTGCGTACTTC. This translates into CASSQGGETSGAAYF.